This T cell receptor (beta chain) originates from a study of blood T cell repertoires in COVID-19 (dated by TCRdb to between 2020 and 2021). Notes on the research overall: Samples covering the acute and convalescent phases of COVID-19 were provided by collaborators in the United States, Italy and Spain. The prospective study material was composed of cDNA or gDNA derived from T cells, B-cell-depleted T cells, or PBMCs. Deeply sampled blood TCRbeta repertoires from subjects exposed to, actively infected with, or recovered from COVID-19 were included in the dataset. The repertoires were released in a freely available public database meant as a resource for research on the immune response to SARS-CoV-2. The samples were drawn from the first 160 participants of the ongoing ImmuneRACE study and from 950 to 1,500 subjects provided by 6 global collaborators. The sample metadata nearly always contained a de-identified subject ID, COVID-19 status, age in years and sex. HLA class I and class II types, where available, came from metadata supplied by the sample provider rather than from assay-based typing.

The CDR3 numbers 17 residues from cysteine through phenylalanine. The retained sequence is limited to the CDR3, 51 bases, with the frame set at the first base. CDR1 SGHRS and CDR2 YFSETQ were looked up in the germline V gene. Unmatched junction bases come to 5, with V trimmed by 1 base and J by 1 base. Broad study findings and their caveats: The amount of clinical and demographic metadata varied by source and participant and was provided uncurated.

The collaborating institutions used their own protocols to collect whole blood in K2EDTA tubes. For TCRbeta analysis, collaborator samples were shipped as frozen whole blood, as isolated PBMCs, or as DNA extracted from either sample type. This clone was seen more than once but under ten times. The antigen it binds to is not known. Per-base quality was not reported, and no clone a single base away is much larger than it. The immunoSEQ Assay, a bias-controlled multiplex PCR, was used to amplify TCRbeta CDR3 regions from genomic DNA. The paper's processing steps were these. Nucleated cell counts per sample were estimated from amplification of reference gene primers within the assay. To quantify the absolute abundance of each unique TCRbeta CDR3 rearrangement, sequence reads were collapsed and filtered. For each sample, productive Simpson clonality was calculated as the square root of Simpson's diversity index over productive rearrangements. TCRdb provides this immuneACCESS table in a form limited to in-frame rearrangements. Some clones are lacking; in checked studies, under half of them reflect an unresolved V gene, and why the rest are absent is not known. D and trimming come from the DNA, and the V and J calls and clone size come from that table. Within this sample are 140,000 to 150,000 clones, with 85% of them counted one time only. The ten most abundant clones make up under 3% of the sample.

This chain joins TRBV5-1 to TRBJ2-5; 12 of the junction bases match TRBD2. This clonotype was obtained from a woman in her thirties or forties with active or convalescent COVID-19. Sequenced sample: peripheral blood. The bases read TGCGCCAGCAGCTTGTCACTAGCGGGGGGACCCCAAGAGACCCAGTACTTC. Its translation reads: CASSLSLAGGPQETQYF.